One sample yielded the 15 T cell receptor beta chains listed below, sequenced in a study of T cells in localized non-small cell lung cancer (dated by TCRdb to the early 2020s). Libraries were made using the immunoSEQ multiplex PCR assay. TCRdb stores this immuneACCESS table with in-frame sequences only. Part of the clones is absent; in the studies checked, under half of the shortfall reflects unresolved V genes, and no reason is known for the rest. The sample data list 40,000 or so clones, and more than 75% of these were observed just once. The top ten clones comprise approximately 6.9% of the sample. This sample comprised peripheral blood, obtained before any cancer treatment. The receptors shown here come from a man aged 40 to 70 with stage I lung adenocarcinoma.

This chain links TRBV2 with TRBJ2-3; the D is unclear. CDR3 length: 12 residues. The ends were cut back, 6 bases at V and 5 bases at J, with 9 bases in the middle. Germline V lookup: CDR1 SNHLY, CDR2 FYNNEI. The CDR3 DNA reads TGTGCCAGCAGGACCCGTCGAGATACGCAGTATTTT. Translating it yields CASRTRRDTQYF.

This clone was observed once. This chain joins TRBV6-6 and TRBJ2-2; 7 bases agree with TRBD1. The V gene end was trimmed by 6 bases and the J gene end by 3 bases; junction bases not matched to a gene: 4. From germline, CDR1 is MNHNY and CDR2 SVGAGI (reference sequence). The CDR3 loop spans 14 amino acids. For the CDR3, the DNA is TGTGCCAGCAGCAGGGGGTCGGACACCGGGGAGCTGTTTTTT. This sequence encodes CASSRGSDTGELFF.

V and J are TRBV6-1 and TRBJ1-1; the match to TRBD1 covers 7 bases. The CDR3 loop spans 13 amino acids. CDR1 MNHNS and CDR2 SASEGT come from the germline V gene. Trimming took 6 bases from V and 0 from J; bases not matched to a gene: 1. The CDR3 here is CASRDRMNTEAFF. CDR3 nucleotides: TGTGCCAGCAGGGACAGGATGAACACTGAAGCTTTCTTT.

The chain carries TRBV7-2 and TRBJ2-3; no clear D gene. This CDR3 has 13 residues. V lost 5 bases and J lost 0, with 6 bases in between. In germline, CDR1 is SGHTA, CDR2 FQGNSA. The CDR3 sequence: CASSLPSTDTQYF. The CDR3 DNA is TGTGCCAGCAGCCTCCCAAGCACAGATACGCAGTATTTT. The whole variable domain, remainder taken from reference TRBV7-2 and TRBJ2-3, is GAGVSQSPSNKVTEKGKDVELRCDPISGHTALYWYRQSLGQGLEFLIYFQGNSAPDKSGLPSDRFSAERTGGSVSTLTIQRTQQEDSAVYLCASSLPSTDTQYFGPGTRLTVL.

This clone was seen just once. The chain recombines TRBV6-5 with TRBJ2-4; TRBD2 is a possible D gene (6 bases). The V end lost 11 bases, the J end lost 3 bases, and 8 bases lay between the germline ends. Germline V gene lookup returns CDR1 MNHEY and CDR2 SVGAGI. The CDR3 has 11 residues. The CDR3 is CASRGKNIQYF. DNA of the CDR3: TGTGCCTCGCGGGGCAAAAACATTCAGTACTTC.

This chain joins TRBV5-1 and TRBJ2-5, with 9 positions matching TRBD1. In germline, CDR1 is SGHRS, CDR2 YFSETQ. J gave up 5 bases and V 4 bases, and 9 bases lay outside the gene matches. The CDR3 extends over 15 amino acids. CDR3 nucleotides: TGCGCCAGCAGCACCGGGACAGGGTCTTGGGAGACCCAGTACTTC. Amino acids: CASSTGTGSWETQYF.

Remarks on this clone: One end of the junction is discordant with germline, which a read error may explain. The CDR3 DNA reads as TGTGCCACCGGCAGGGGAGGGAGCTCCTCTGGAAACACCATATATTTT. It encodes CATGRGGSSSGNTIYF. The chain recombines TRBV15 with TRBJ1-3; TRBD1 is a possible D gene (6 bases). From germline, CDR1 is LNHNV and CDR2 YYDKDF (reference sequence). This CDR3 region has 16 residues.

The chain carries TRBV7-3 and TRBJ2-3; maybe TRBD2 (5 bases). The V gene's germline CDR1 is SGHTA and CDR2 FQGTGA. This CDR3 region has 14 residues. Trimming removed 3 bases from V and 8 bases from J, with 15 bases in between. The CDR3 nucleotides are TGTGCCAGCAGCTTTCCCGTCCTTGGGAGTACGCAGTATTTT. Translation gives CASSFPVLGSTQYF.

V is TRBV27 and J is TRBJ2-1; 13 bases fit TRBD2. The V gene end was trimmed by 4 bases and the J gene end by 10 bases; junction bases not matched to a gene: 4. The V gene's germline CDR1 is MNHEY and CDR2 SMNVEV (reference sequence). The CDR3 is 14 amino acids. Here the CDR3 DNA reads TGTGCCAGCAGTTGGGGACTAGCGGGAAGAGAGCAGTTCTTC. It codes for CASSWGLAGREQFF.

Comments on this clone: One end of the junction is discordant with germline, which a read error may explain. This chain links TRBV11-3 with TRBJ1-1, with D possibly TRBD1 on 6 matching bases. This CDR3 has 15 amino acids. Per the germline V gene, CDR1 is SGHNT and CDR2 is YENEEA. CDR3 residues: CASNLPRGQRLEAFF. As DNA, the CDR3 is TGTGCCAGCAACTTACCCCGCGGACAGAGACTTGAAGCTTTCTTT. Combining the CDR3 with reference TRBV11-3 and TRBJ1-1 gives the whole variable domain EAGVVQSPRYKIIEKKQPVAFWCNPISGHNTLYWYLQNLGQGPELLIRYENEEAVDDSQLPKDRFSAERLKGVDSTLKIQPAELGDSAVYLCASNLPRGQRLEAFFGQGTRLTVV.

The rearrangement links TRBV18 to TRBJ2-7, with TRBD1 matching over 8 bases. Germline lookup yields CDR1 KGHSH and CDR2 LQKENI. J was trimmed by 4 bases and V by 0 bases; bases with no gene match: 8. The CDR3 extends over 16 amino acids. This chain's CDR3 is CASSPPRGLPDYEQYF. CDR3 DNA sequence: TGTGCCAGCTCACCACCCAGGGGGCTCCCCGATTACGAGCAGTACTTC.

The chain recombines TRBV19 with TRBJ2-6, with D possibly TRBD1 on 5 matching bases. CDR3 length: 15 residues. Germline CDR1 and CDR2: LNHDA and SQIVND (reference sequence). The ends were cut back, 7 bases at V and 0 bases at J, with 10 bases in the middle. The CDR3 nucleotides read TGTGCCAGTACCGGACACGCCTCTGGGGCCAACGTCCTGACTTTC. Its protein product is CASTGHASGANVLTF.

The V gene is TRBV11-3, the J gene TRBJ2-2; no reliable D call. The germline CDR1 and CDR2 sequences are SGHNT and YENEEA. The germline V and J ends were trimmed by 4 bases and 6 bases, with 9 bases remaining between them. The CDR3 runs to 13 residues. The CDR3 nucleotides read TGTGCCAGCAGCTCCTCCCCGGCCGGGGAGCTGTTTTTT. Translation gives CASSSSPAGELFF.

V gene TRBV18 combines with J gene TRBJ2-2; no reliable D call. This CDR3 has 13 amino acids. Looked up from germline, CDR1 is KGHSH and CDR2 is LQKENI. V was pared by 4 bases and J by 6 bases, with 9 bases between. The CDR3 region is CASSRREPGELFF. CDR3 bases: TGTGCCAGCTCACGTAGGGAACCCGGGGAGCTGTTTTTT.

The chain has TRBV7-8 and TRBJ1-5, with a tentative D call TRBD1 (6 bases). The CDR3 runs 16 residues. V lost 3 bases to trimming and J lost 5 bases, with 17 bases between them. From germline, CDR1 is SGHVS and CDR2 FQNEAQ. The DNA of the CDR3 is TGTGCCAGCAGCTTGTACAGGGTTCGTCGGGATCAGCCCCAGCATTTT. The encoded protein is CASSLYRVRRDQPQHF.